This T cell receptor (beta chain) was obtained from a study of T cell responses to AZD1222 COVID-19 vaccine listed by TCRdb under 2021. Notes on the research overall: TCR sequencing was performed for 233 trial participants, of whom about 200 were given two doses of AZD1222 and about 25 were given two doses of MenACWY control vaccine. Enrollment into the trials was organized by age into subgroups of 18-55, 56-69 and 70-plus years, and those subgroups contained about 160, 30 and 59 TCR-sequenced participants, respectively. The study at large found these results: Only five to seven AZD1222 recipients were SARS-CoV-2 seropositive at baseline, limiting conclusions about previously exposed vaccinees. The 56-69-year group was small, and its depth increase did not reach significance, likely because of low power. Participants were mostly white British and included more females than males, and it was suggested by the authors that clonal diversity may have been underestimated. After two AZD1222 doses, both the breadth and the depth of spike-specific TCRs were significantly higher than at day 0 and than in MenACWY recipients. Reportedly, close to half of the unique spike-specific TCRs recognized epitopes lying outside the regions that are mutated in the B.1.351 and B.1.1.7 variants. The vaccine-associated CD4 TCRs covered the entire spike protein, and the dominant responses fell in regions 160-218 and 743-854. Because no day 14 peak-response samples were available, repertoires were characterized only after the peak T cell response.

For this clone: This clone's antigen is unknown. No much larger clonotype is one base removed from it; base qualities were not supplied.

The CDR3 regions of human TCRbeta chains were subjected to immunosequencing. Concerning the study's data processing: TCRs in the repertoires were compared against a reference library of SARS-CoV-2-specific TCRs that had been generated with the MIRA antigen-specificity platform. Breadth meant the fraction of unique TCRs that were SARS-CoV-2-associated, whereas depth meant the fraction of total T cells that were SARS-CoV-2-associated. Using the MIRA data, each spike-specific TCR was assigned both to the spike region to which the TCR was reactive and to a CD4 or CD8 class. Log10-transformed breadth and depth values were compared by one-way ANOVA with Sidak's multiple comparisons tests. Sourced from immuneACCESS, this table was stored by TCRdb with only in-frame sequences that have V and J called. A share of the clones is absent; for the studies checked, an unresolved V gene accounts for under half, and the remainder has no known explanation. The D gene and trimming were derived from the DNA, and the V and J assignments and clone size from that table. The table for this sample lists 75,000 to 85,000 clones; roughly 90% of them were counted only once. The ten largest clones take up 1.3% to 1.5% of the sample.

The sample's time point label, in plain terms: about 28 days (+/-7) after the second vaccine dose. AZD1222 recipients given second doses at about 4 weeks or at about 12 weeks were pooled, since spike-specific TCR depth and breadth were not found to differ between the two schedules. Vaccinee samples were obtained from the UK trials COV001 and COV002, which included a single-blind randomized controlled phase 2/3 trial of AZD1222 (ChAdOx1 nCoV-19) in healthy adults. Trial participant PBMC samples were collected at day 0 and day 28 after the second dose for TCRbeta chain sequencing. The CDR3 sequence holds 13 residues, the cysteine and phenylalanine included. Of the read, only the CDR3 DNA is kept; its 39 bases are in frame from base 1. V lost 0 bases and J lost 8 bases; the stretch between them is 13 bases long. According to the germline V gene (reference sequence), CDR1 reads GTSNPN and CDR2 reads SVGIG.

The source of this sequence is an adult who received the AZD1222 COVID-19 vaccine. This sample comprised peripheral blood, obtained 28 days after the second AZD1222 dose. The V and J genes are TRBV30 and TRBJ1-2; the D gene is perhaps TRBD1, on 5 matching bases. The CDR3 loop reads CAWSVNSGNGYTF. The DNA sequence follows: TGTGCCTGGAGTGTAAATTCAGGGAACGGCTACACCTTC.